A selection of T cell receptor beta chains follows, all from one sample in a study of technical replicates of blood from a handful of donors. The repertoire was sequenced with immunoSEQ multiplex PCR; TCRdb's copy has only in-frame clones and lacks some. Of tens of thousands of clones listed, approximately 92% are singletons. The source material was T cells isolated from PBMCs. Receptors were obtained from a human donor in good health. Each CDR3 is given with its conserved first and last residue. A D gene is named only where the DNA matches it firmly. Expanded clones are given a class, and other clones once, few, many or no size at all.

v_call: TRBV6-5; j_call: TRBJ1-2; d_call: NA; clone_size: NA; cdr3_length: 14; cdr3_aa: CASSYLGVLNGYTF; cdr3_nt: TGTGCCAGCAGTTATCTAGGGGTTCTAAATGGCTACACCTTC
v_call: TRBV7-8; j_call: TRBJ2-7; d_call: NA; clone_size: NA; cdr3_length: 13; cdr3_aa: CASRSAIYYEQYF; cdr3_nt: TGTGCCAGCAGGAGCGCCATTTACTACGAGCAGTACTTC
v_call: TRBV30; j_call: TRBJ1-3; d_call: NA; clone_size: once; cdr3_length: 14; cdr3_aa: CAWSAAASGNTIYF; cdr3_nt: TGTGCCTGGAGTGCTGCGGCCTCTGGAAACACCATATATTTT
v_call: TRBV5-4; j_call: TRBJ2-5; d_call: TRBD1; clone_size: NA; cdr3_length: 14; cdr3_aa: CASSLDRGQETQYF; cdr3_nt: TGTGCCAGCAGCCTTGACAGGGGCCAAGAGACCCAGTACTTC
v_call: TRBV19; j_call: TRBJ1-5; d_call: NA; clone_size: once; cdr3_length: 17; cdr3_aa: CASTPLTTSYSNQPQHF; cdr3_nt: TGTGCCAGTACACCCCTCACAACCTCATATAGCAATCAGCCCCAGCATTTT
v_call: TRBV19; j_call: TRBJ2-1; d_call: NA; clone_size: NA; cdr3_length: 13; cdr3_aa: CASSNRRHNEQFF; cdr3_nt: TGTGCCAGTAGTAACAGGCGACACAATGAGCAGTTCTTC
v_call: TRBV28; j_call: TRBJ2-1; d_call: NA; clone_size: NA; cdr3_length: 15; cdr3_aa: CASSLYPVGPVEQFF; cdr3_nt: TGTGCCAGCAGTTTATATCCCGTTGGGCCGGTTGAGCAGTTCTTC
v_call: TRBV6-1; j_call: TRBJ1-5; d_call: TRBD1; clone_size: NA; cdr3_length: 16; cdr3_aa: CASSVPSRGLNQPQHF; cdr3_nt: TGTGCCAGCAGTGTACCAAGCAGGGGGTTAAATCAGCCCCAGCATTTT
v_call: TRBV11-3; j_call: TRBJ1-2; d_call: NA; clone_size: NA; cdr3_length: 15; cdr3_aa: CASSLRQGTNYGYTF; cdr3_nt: TGTGCCAGCAGCTTAAGGCAGGGGACGAACTATGGCTACACCTTC
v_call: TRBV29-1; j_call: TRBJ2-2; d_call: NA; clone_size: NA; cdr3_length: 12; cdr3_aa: CSVEVSTGELFF; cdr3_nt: TGCAGCGTTGAGGTCAGCACCGGGGAGCTGTTTTTT
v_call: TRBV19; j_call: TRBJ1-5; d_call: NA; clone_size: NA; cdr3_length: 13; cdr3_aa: CATSGDTNQPQHF; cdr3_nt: TGTGCCACCTCAGGGGACACCAATCAGCCCCAGCATTTT
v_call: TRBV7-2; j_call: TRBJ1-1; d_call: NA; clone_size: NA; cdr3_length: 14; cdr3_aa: CASSLARGNTEAFF; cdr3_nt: TGTGCCAGCAGCTTAGCGCGGGGGAACACTGAAGCTTTCTTT
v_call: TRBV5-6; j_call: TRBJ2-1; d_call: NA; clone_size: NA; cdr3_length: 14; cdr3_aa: CASSLSGGVNEQFF; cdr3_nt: TGTGCCAGCAGCTTGTCAGGAGGTGTCAATGAGCAGTTCTTC
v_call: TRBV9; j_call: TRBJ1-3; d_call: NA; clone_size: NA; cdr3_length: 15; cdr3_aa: CASSVAGASGNTIYF; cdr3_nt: TGTGCCAGCAGCGTAGCTGGTGCAAGCGGAAACACCATATATTTT
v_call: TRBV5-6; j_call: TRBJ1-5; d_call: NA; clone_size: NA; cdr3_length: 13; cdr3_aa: CASSRDRNQPQHF; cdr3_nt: TGTGCCAGCAGCCGCGACAGGAATCAGCCCCAGCATTTT
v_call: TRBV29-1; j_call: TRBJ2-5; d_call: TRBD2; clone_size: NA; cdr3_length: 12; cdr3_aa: CSGTGGMGTQYF; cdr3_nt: TGCAGCGGGACGGGAGGGATGGGGACCCAGTACTTC
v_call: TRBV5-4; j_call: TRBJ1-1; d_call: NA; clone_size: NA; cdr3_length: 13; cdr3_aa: CASSLGPGAEAFF; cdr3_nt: TGTGCCAGCAGCTTGGGTCCGGGGGCTGAAGCTTTCTTT
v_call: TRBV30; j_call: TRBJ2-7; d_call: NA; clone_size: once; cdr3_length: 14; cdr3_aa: CAWSEPGETYEQYF; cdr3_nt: TGTGCCTGGAGCGAGCCCGGGGAAACCTACGAGCAGTACTTC
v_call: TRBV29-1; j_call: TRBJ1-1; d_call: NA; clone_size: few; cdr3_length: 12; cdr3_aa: CSVGHMNTEAFF; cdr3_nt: TGCAGCGTTGGACATATGAACACTGAAGCTTTCTTT
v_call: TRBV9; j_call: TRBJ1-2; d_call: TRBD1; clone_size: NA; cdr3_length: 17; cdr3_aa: CASSVATRGTGANGYTF; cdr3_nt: TGTGCCAGCAGCGTAGCTACGAGGGGGACAGGAGCGAATGGCTACACCTTC
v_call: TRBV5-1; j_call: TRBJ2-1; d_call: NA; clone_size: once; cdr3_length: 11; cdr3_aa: CASSLGGEQFF; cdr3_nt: TGCGCCAGCAGCTTGGGAGGGGAGCAGTTCTTC
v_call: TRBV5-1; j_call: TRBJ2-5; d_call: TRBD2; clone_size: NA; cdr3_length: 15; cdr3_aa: CASSLGGAGEETQYF; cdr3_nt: TGCGCCAGCAGCTTGGGGGGAGCGGGAGAAGAGACCCAGTACTTC
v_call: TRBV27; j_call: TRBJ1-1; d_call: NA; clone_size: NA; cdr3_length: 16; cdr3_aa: CASSLGRGGVGTEAFF; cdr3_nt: TGTGCCAGCAGTTTGGGTAGGGGAGGGGTGGGCACTGAAGCTTTCTTT
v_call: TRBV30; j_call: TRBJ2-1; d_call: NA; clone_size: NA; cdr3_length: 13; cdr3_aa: CAWSPRDEGEQFF; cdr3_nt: TGTGCCTGGAGCCCTCGGGATGAGGGTGAGCAGTTCTTC
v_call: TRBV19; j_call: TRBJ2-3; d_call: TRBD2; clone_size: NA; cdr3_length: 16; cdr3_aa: CASSPVAGEGTDTQYF; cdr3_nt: TGTGCCAGTAGTCCAGTAGCGGGAGAGGGCACAGATACGCAGTATTTT
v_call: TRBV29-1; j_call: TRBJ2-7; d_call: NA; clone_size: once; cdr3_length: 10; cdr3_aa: CSVPPGKEYF; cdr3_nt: TGCAGCGTTCCCCCAGGGAAGGAGTACTTC
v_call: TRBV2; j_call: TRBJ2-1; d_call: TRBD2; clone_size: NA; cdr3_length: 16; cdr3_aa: CASSEQGLAVYNEQFF; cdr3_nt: TGTGCCAGCAGTGAACAGGGACTAGCGGTCTACAATGAGCAGTTCTTC
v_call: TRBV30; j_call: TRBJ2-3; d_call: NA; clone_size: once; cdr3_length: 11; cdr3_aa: CAWSELDTQYF; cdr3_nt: TGTGCCTGGAGTGAGCTAGATACGCAGTATTTT
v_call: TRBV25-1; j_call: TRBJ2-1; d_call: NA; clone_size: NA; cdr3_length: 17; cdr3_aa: CATTQPLGLGFVNEQFF; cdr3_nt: TGTGCCACAACACAGCCGTTAGGACTGGGGTTTGTTAATGAGCAGTTCTTC
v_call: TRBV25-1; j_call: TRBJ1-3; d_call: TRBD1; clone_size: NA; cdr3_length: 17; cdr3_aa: CASSAHLGQGTGNTIYF; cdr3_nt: TGTGCCAGCAGTGCGCATCTGGGACAGGGGACTGGAAACACCATATATTTT
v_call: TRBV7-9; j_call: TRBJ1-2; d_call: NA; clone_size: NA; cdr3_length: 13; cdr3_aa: CASSSAPRYGYTF; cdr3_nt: TGTGCCAGCAGCTCTGCTCCGCGCTATGGCTACACCTTC
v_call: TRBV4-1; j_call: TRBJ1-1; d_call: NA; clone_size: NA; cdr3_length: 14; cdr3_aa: CASSLGQQNTEAFF; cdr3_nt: TGCGCCAGCAGCCTTGGACAGCAGAACACTGAAGCTTTCTTT
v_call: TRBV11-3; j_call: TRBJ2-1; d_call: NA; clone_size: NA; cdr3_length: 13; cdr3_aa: CASSLEGAELLVF; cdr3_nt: TGTGCCAGCAGCTTAGAGGGGGCGGAACTGCTGGTCTTC
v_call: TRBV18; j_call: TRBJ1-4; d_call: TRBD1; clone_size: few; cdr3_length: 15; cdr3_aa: CASSPGQGRDEKLFF; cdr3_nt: TGTGCCAGCTCACCGGGACAGGGACGGGATGAAAAACTGTTTTTT
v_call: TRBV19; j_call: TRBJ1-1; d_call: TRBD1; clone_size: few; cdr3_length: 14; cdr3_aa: CASSNRDRNTEAFF; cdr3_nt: TGTGCCAGTAGTAACCGGGACAGGAACACTGAAGCTTTCTTT
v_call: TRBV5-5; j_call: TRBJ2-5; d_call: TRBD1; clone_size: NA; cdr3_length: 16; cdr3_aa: CASSLGDRDFFETQYF; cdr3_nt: TGTGCCAGCAGCCTGGGGGACAGGGATTTTTTTGAGACCCAGTACTTC